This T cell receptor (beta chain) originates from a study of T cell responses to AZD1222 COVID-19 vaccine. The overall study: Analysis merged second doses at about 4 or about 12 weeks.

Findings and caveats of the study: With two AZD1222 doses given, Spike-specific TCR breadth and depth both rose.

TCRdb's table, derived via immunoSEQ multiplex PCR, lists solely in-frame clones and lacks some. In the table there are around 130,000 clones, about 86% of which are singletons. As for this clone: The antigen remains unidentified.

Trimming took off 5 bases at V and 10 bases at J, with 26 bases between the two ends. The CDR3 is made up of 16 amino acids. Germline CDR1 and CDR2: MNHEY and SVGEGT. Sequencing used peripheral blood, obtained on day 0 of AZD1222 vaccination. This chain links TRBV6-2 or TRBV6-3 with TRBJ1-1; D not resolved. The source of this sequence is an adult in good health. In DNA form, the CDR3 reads TGTGCCAGCAGTCAACAACCAAAGGTCCTTAAAGACGGAGCTTTCTTT. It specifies CASSQQPKVLKDGAFF.